Listed below are T cell receptor beta chains from one sample, sequenced in a study of regulatory T cells in long-lasting Graves disease. TCRdb re-analysed the multiplex PCR reads in MiXCR, keeping a single row per CDR3 protein. Of approximately 540,000 distinct CDR3 sequences detected, 9.5% to 15% appear once; the ten largest clones hold about 8.9%. This sample was shared with a second study, whose subject was T cells in Graves' hyperthyroidism and ophthalmopathy.

The source material was peripheral blood mononuclear cells (PBMCs), sampled at new diagnosis, from a patient treated with antithyroid drugs. These receptors were collected from a woman aged 25-40 years with Graves disease. Both conserved end residues are part of each CDR3. Each record gives: V gene, D gene, clone size, J gene, CDR3 protein, CDR3 DNA. A D gene is named only where the DNA matches it firmly. Some rows mark clone size as missing; the rest say once, few, many or name a class of expanded clone.

v_call: TRBV19
d_call: .
clone_size: many
j_call: TRBJ2-1
cdr3_aa: CASKDGVAYNEQFF
cdr3_nt: TGTGCCAGTAAGGACGGGGTCGCCTACAATGAGCAGTTCTTC

v_call: TRBV19
d_call: .
clone_size: many
j_call: TRBJ1-2
cdr3_aa: CASRRDEANYGYTF
cdr3_nt: TGTGCCAGTAGGAGGGACGAAGCTAACTATGGCTACACCTTC

v_call: TRBV11-3
d_call: .
clone_size: many
j_call: TRBJ2-7
cdr3_aa: CASSLLRVVFSYEQYF
cdr3_nt: TGTGCCAGCAGCTTATTGCGTGTTGTGTTCTCCTACGAGCAGTACTTC

v_call: TRBV7-9
d_call: TRBD1
clone_size: .
j_call: TRBJ1-1
cdr3_aa: CASSATGEGAFF
cdr3_nt: TGTGCCAGCAGCGCGACAGGGGAGGGGGCTTTCTTT

v_call: TRBV27
d_call: TRBD1
clone_size: many
j_call: TRBJ2-1
cdr3_aa: CASSSESNSPRDRVYNEQFF
cdr3_nt: TGTGCCAGCAGTTCCGAATCAAACAGCCCCCGGGACAGGGTTTACAATGAGCAGTTCTTC

v_call: TRBV7-8
d_call: TRBD1
clone_size: many
j_call: TRBJ1-2
cdr3_aa: CASSFPPGGGNGYTF
cdr3_nt: TGTGCCAGCAGCTTCCCTCCGGGAGGGGGCAATGGCTACACCTTC

v_call: TRBV2
d_call: .
clone_size: .
j_call: TRBJ1-4
cdr3_aa: CASSLIMLGEKLFF
cdr3_nt: TGTGCCAGCAGCCTGATAATGTTGGGTGAAAAACTGTTTTTT

v_call: TRBV5-1
d_call: .
clone_size: many
j_call: TRBJ2-1
cdr3_aa: CASSQEGSSYNEQFF
cdr3_nt: TGCGCCAGCAGCCAAGAAGGTAGCTCCTACAATGAGCAGTTCTTC

v_call: TRBV7-3
d_call: .
clone_size: .
j_call: TRBJ2-3
cdr3_aa: CASSLVRGPPDTQYF
cdr3_nt: TGTGCCAGCAGCTTAGTGCGGGGGCCCCCAGATACGCAGTATTTT

v_call: TRBV28
d_call: .
clone_size: many
j_call: TRBJ1-4
cdr3_aa: CASSPRGGLYEKLFF
cdr3_nt: TGTGCCAGCAGTCCGAGGGGGGGATTGTACGAAAAACTGTTTTTT

v_call: TRBV28
d_call: TRBD2
clone_size: many
j_call: TRBJ2-2
cdr3_aa: CAGSQAGGSTGELFF
cdr3_nt: TGTGCCGGCTCCCAAGCGGGAGGGTCAACCGGGGAGCTGTTTTTT

v_call: TRBV18
d_call: .
clone_size: .
j_call: TRBJ1-2
cdr3_aa: CASSHYHRRPYGYTF
cdr3_nt: TGTGCCAGCTCACATTATCACAGGCGCCCATATGGCTACACCTTC

v_call: TRBV28
d_call: TRBD1
clone_size: many
j_call: TRBJ1-5
cdr3_aa: CASRSDRARNQPQHF
cdr3_nt: TGTGCCAGCAGGTCGGACAGGGCACGCAATCAGCCCCAGCATTTT

v_call: TRBV3-1
d_call: TRBD2
clone_size: many
j_call: TRBJ2-7
cdr3_aa: CASSRGLAGAYEQYF
cdr3_nt: TGTGCCAGCAGCCGAGGACTAGCGGGCGCCTACGAGCAGTACTTC

v_call: TRBV7-8
d_call: .
clone_size: .
j_call: TRBJ2-7
cdr3_aa: CASSLEITYEQYF
cdr3_nt: TGTGCCAGCAGCTTAGAGATTACCTACGAGCAGTACTTC

v_call: TRBV12-3/TRBV12-4
d_call: .
clone_size: many
j_call: TRBJ2-7
cdr3_aa: CASSLLWGGDSYEQYF
cdr3_nt: TGTGCCAGCAGTCTGCTGTGGGGGGGCGACTCCTACGAGCAGTACTTC

v_call: TRBV15
d_call: .
clone_size: many
j_call: TRBJ1-2
cdr3_aa: CATSSLGNYGYTF
cdr3_nt: TGTGCCACCAGCTCCCTGGGGAACTATGGCTACACCTTC

v_call: TRBV10-2
d_call: .
clone_size: many
j_call: TRBJ2-5
cdr3_aa: CASSQYRVQETQYF
cdr3_nt: TGCGCCAGCTCTCAATATAGGGTTCAAGAGACCCAGTACTTC

v_call: TRBV18
d_call: TRBD1
clone_size: many
j_call: TRBJ1-1
cdr3_aa: CASSRGQGSTEAFF
cdr3_nt: TGTGCCAGCTCACGCGGACAGGGGAGCACTGAAGCTTTCTTT

v_call: TRBV30
d_call: .
clone_size: many
j_call: TRBJ2-1
cdr3_aa: CAWSVAYNEQFF
cdr3_nt: TGTGCCTGGAGTGTAGCTTACAATGAGCAGTTCTTC

v_call: TRBV5-1
d_call: .
clone_size: many
j_call: TRBJ1-2
cdr3_aa: CASSRTDRQLRYTF
cdr3_nt: TGCGCCAGCAGCCGAACAGACCGACAGCTTCGCTACACCTTC

v_call: TRBV12-3/TRBV12-4
d_call: .
clone_size: many
j_call: TRBJ2-2
cdr3_aa: CASNRGAPGGELFF
cdr3_nt: TGTGCCAGCAACCGGGGCGCCCCGGGAGGGGAGCTGTTTTTT

v_call: TRBV24-1
d_call: .
clone_size: many
j_call: TRBJ2-2
cdr3_aa: CATSARRGNTGELFF
cdr3_nt: TGTGCCACCTCTGCTAGGAGGGGAAACACCGGGGAGCTGTTTTTT

v_call: TRBV10-3
d_call: .
clone_size: many
j_call: TRBJ1-4
cdr3_aa: CAISERAGTNEKLFF
cdr3_nt: TGTGCCATCAGTGAGAGGGCAGGGACTAATGAAAAACTGTTTTTT

v_call: TRBV7-9
d_call: TRBD1
clone_size: many
j_call: TRBJ1-6
cdr3_aa: CASSPGGGNSPLHF
cdr3_nt: TGTGCCAGCAGCCCAGGGGGCGGGAATTCACCCCTCCACTTT

v_call: TRBV19
d_call: TRBD1
clone_size: many
j_call: TRBJ1-2
cdr3_aa: CASSPGQVGGYTF
cdr3_nt: TGTGCCAGTAGCCCTGGACAGGTGGGAGGCTACACCTTC

v_call: TRBV20-1
d_call: TRBD1
clone_size: few
j_call: TRBJ1-4
cdr3_aa: CSARKDRVVGSEKLFF
cdr3_nt: TGCAGTGCTAGGAAGGACAGGGTGGTTGGTAGTGAAAAACTGTTTTTT

v_call: TRBV20-1
d_call: TRBD1
clone_size: few
j_call: TRBJ2-7
cdr3_aa: CSALRGTASYEQYF
cdr3_nt: TGCAGTGCCCTGAGGGGGACAGCGAGCTACGAGCAGTACTTC

v_call: TRBV9
d_call: .
clone_size: many
j_call: TRBJ1-1
cdr3_aa: CASSLTAFMNTEAFF
cdr3_nt: TGTGCCAGCAGCCTCACAGCCTTCATGAACACTGAAGCTTTCTTT

v_call: TRBV18
d_call: .
clone_size: .
j_call: TRBJ2-7
cdr3_aa: CASSPLSQGYEQYF
cdr3_nt: TGTGCCAGCTCACCACTTTCGCAGGGGTACGAGCAGTACTTC

v_call: TRBV4-1
d_call: .
clone_size: .
j_call: TRBJ1-2
cdr3_aa: CASSQAAVGGTGYTF
cdr3_nt: TGCGCCAGCAGCCAAGCCGCCGTAGGGGGGACCGGCTACACCTTC

v_call: TRBV27
d_call: .
clone_size: many
j_call: TRBJ2-2
cdr3_aa: CASSLRQNTGELFF
cdr3_nt: TGTGCCAGCAGTTTGAGGCAGAACACCGGGGAGCTGTTTTTT

v_call: TRBV12-3/TRBV12-4
d_call: TRBD1
clone_size: many
j_call: TRBJ1-2
cdr3_aa: CASSLSTGSGYTF
cdr3_nt: TGTGCCAGCAGTCTTTCGACAGGGAGCGGCTACACCTTC

v_call: TRBV19
d_call: .
clone_size: .
j_call: TRBJ1-6
cdr3_aa: CASSLWSSGRGNSPLHF
cdr3_nt: TGTGCCAGTAGTTTGTGGTCGTCGGGCCGAGGTAATTCACCCCTCCACTTT

v_call: TRBV20-1
d_call: TRBD1
clone_size: many
j_call: TRBJ1-2
cdr3_aa: CSARDFYRGRGYTF
cdr3_nt: TGCAGTGCTAGAGATTTTTACAGGGGACGAGGCTACACCTTC

v_call: TRBV18
d_call: .
clone_size: many
j_call: TRBJ2-5
cdr3_aa: CASSPPSRVGETQYF
cdr3_nt: TGTGCCAGCTCACCACCGTCGAGGGTCGGGGAGACCCAGTACTTC

v_call: TRBV11-2
d_call: TRBD1
clone_size: .
j_call: TRBJ1-2
cdr3_aa: CASQIRDSWSYTF
cdr3_nt: TGTGCCAGCCAGATCCGGGACAGCTGGAGCTACACCTTC

v_call: TRBV27
d_call: .
clone_size: many
j_call: TRBJ1-2
cdr3_aa: CASSQGLDANYGYTF
cdr3_nt: TGTGCCAGCAGCCAGGGACTTGATGCTAACTATGGCTACACCTTC

v_call: TRBV7-9
d_call: .
clone_size: many
j_call: TRBJ2-2
cdr3_aa: CASSLVVSTGELFF
cdr3_nt: TGTGCCAGCAGCTTAGTGGTCAGCACCGGGGAGCTGTTTTTT

v_call: TRBV18
d_call: .
clone_size: many
j_call: TRBJ2-3
cdr3_aa: CASSPPEWSTDTQYF
cdr3_nt: TGTGCCAGCTCACCACCCGAATGGAGCACAGATACGCAGTATTTT

v_call: TRBV4-3
d_call: .
clone_size: .
j_call: TRBJ2-2
cdr3_aa: CASSQALREWAGELFF
cdr3_nt: TGCGCCAGCAGCCAAGCCCTTCGGGAGTGGGCCGGGGAGCTGTTTTTT

v_call: TRBV30
d_call: .
clone_size: .
j_call: TRBJ1-2
cdr3_aa: CAWRSAGIGSLRNYGYTF
cdr3_nt: TGTGCCTGGAGAAGCGCAGGGATTGGCAGTCTGCGAAACTATGGCTACACCTTC

v_call: TRBV12-3/TRBV12-4
d_call: TRBD1
clone_size: many
j_call: TRBJ1-4
cdr3_aa: CASSISLRTGSNEKLFF
cdr3_nt: TGTGCCAGCAGCATATCTCTTAGGACAGGGAGTAATGAAAAACTGTTTTTT

v_call: TRBV11-2
d_call: .
clone_size: many
j_call: TRBJ2-2
cdr3_aa: CASSSFRLGRGELFF
cdr3_nt: TGTGCCAGCAGCTCCTTCCGGCTAGGTCGCGGGGAGCTGTTTTTT

v_call: TRBV20-1
d_call: .
clone_size: few
j_call: TRBJ2-2
cdr3_aa: CSTRVPGTNTGELFF
cdr3_nt: TGCAGTACTAGAGTGCCGGGAACGAACACCGGGGAGCTGTTTTTT

v_call: TRBV27
d_call: TRBD1
clone_size: many
j_call: TRBJ2-3
cdr3_aa: CASRMTGEADTQYF
cdr3_nt: TGTGCCAGCAGGATGACAGGGGAGGCAGATACGCAGTATTTT

v_call: TRBV30
d_call: .
clone_size: many
j_call: TRBJ2-2
cdr3_aa: CAWSSPGRANTGELFF
cdr3_nt: TGTGCCTGGAGTTCCCCCGGACGGGCGAACACCGGGGAGCTGTTTTTT

v_call: TRBV28
d_call: .
clone_size: few
j_call: TRBJ2-1
cdr3_aa: CASRGRGYNEQFF
cdr3_nt: TGTGCCAGCAGGGGGAGAGGGTACAATGAGCAGTTCTTC

v_call: TRBV7-3
d_call: TRBD2
clone_size: .
j_call: TRBJ2-1
cdr3_aa: CASSLGPGGEQFF
cdr3_nt: TGTGCCAGCAGCTTAGGCCCGGGGGGTGAGCAGTTCTTC

v_call: TRBV19
d_call: TRBD2
clone_size: few
j_call: TRBJ2-7
cdr3_aa: CASSPAGGVYEQYF
cdr3_nt: TGTGCCAGTAGTCCAGCGGGAGGAGTATACGAGCAGTACTTC

v_call: TRBV5-1
d_call: TRBD2
clone_size: many
j_call: TRBJ2-5
cdr3_aa: CASSLAVAGGQETQYF
cdr3_nt: TGCGCCAGCAGCTTGGCGGTAGCGGGAGGCCAAGAGACCCAGTACTTC

v_call: TRBV7-8
d_call: .
clone_size: once
j_call: TRBJ2-1
cdr3_aa: CASSPITTYNEQFF
cdr3_nt: TGTGCCAGCAGCCCTATAACTACGTACAATGAGCAGTTCTTC

v_call: TRBV15
d_call: .
clone_size: .
j_call: TRBJ1-1
cdr3_aa: CATSRGEQGLLEAFF
cdr3_nt: TGTGCCACCAGCAGAGGCGAACAGGGTTTGTTGGAAGCTTTCTTT

v_call: TRBV15
d_call: .
clone_size: many
j_call: TRBJ1-1
cdr3_aa: CATSMTAPRNTEAFF
cdr3_nt: TGTGCCACCAGCATGACGGCTCCTCGGAACACTGAAGCTTTCTTT

v_call: TRBV10-3
d_call: .
clone_size: many
j_call: TRBJ2-3
cdr3_aa: CAITWGGEGDTQYF
cdr3_nt: TGTGCCATCACCTGGGGAGGTGAAGGAGATACGCAGTATTTT

v_call: TRBV20-1
d_call: TRBD2
clone_size: many
j_call: TRBJ2-3
cdr3_aa: CSAAGGPTDTQYF
cdr3_nt: TGCAGTGCTGCGGGGGGCCCCACAGATACGCAGTATTTT